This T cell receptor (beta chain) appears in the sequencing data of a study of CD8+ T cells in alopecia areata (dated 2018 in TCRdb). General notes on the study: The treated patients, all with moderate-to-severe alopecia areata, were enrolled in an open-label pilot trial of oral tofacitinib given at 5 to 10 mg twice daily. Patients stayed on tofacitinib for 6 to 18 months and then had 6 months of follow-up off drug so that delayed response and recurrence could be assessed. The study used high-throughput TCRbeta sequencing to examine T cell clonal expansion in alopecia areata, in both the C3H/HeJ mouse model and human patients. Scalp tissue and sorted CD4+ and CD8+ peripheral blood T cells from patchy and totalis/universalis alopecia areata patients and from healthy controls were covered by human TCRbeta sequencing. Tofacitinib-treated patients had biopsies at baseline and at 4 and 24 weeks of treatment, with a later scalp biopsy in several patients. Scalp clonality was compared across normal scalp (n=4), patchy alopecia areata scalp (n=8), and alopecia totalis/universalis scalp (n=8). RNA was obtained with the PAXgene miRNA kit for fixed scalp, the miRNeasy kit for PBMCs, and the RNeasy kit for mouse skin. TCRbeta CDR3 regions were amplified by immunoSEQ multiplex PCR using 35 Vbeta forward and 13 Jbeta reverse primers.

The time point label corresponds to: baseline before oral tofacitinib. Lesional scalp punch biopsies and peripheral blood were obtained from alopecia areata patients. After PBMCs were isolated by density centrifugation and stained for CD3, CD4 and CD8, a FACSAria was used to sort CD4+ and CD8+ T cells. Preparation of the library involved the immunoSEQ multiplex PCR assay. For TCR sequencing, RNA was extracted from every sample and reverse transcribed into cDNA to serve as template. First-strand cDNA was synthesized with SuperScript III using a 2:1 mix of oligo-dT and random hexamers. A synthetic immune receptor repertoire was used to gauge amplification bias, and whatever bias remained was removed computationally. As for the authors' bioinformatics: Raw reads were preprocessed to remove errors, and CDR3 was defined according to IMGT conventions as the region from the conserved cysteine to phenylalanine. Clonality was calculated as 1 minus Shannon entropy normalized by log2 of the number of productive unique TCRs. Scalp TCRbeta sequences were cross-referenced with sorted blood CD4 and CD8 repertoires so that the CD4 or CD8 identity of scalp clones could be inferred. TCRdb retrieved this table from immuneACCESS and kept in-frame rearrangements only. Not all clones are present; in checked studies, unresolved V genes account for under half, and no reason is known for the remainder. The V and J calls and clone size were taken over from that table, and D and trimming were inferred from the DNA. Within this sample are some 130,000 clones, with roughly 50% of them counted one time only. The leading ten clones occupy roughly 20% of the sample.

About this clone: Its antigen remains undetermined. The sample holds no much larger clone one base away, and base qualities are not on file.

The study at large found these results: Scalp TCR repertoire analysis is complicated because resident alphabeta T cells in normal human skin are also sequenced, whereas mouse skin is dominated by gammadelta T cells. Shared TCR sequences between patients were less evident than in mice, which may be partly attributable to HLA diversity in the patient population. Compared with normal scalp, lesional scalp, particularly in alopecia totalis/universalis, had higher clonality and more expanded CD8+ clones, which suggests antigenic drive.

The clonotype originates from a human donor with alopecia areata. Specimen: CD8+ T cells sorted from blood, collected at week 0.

The DNA reads as follows: TGTGCCTGGAGTTATAGCGGGGTCTACGAGCAGTACTTC. Translated, it reads CAWSYSGVYEQYF. The V and J genes are TRBV30 and TRBJ2-7; 8 bases in the junction line up with TRBD2. The CDR3 holds 13 amino acids from the cysteine to the phenylalanine. Of the read, only the CDR3 DNA is kept; its 39 bases are in frame from base 1. V trim: 2 bases; J trim: 3 bases; unmatched bases: 3. As encoded in the germline V gene (reference sequence), CDR1 is GTSNPN while CDR2 is SVGIG.